The sequence of this T cell receptor (beta chain) was determined in a study of blood T cell repertoires in COVID-19. On the study more broadly: Samples representing acute and convalescent COVID-19 were sourced from the United States, Italy and Spain.

Under the authors' procedure: Nucleated cell counts were estimated from reference gene primer amplification. TCRdb's copy holds only in-frame clones and misses some; the assay was immunoSEQ multiplex PCR. V and J calls and clone size come straight from that table; D and trimming were deduced from the DNA. The table includes some 120,000 clones, more than 75% detected once. Per the germline V gene, CDR1 is ENHRY and CDR2 is SYGVKD. The CDR3 has 14 amino acids. Trimming pared 8 bases from V and 4 bases from J, leaving 17 bases between. The source material was peripheral blood. This receptor was identified in an older woman with acute or convalescent COVID-19. The rearrangement links TRBV10-3 to TRBJ1-2; D might be TRBD1 (5 bases). The CDR3 sequence is CAIERDGGGYGYTF. Written as DNA, the CDR3 is TGTGCCATCGAAAGGGACGGGGGTGGCTATGGCTACACCTTC.